Shown below are 2 T cell receptor beta chains from a single sample sequenced in a study of PD-1 blockade in classical Hodgkin lymphoma. Each patient's relapse followed autologous stem cell transplantation, and brentuximab vedotin exposure varied. Magnetic negative selection purified CD4+ T cells from thawed PBMCs. Profiling relied on immunoSEQ multiplex PCR, and the TCRdb table lists in-frame clones only, not all of them. In the table there are fewer than 7,500 clones, around four fifths of which are singletons. The material was CD4+ T cells from blood, obtained at baseline. The receptors originated from a human donor with classical Hodgkin lymphoma.

The V call is TRBV19, the J call TRBJ2-4; the match to TRBD2 covers 11 bases. CDR1 and CDR2 (germline): LNHDA, SQIVND (reference sequence). The CDR3 is 18 residues long. V shed 5 bases, J shed 4 bases, and the junction held 13 bases outside the gene matches. In DNA, the CDR3 is TGTGCCAGTAGTCCCTTATCGGCTAGCGGGAGGCAAAAAAACATTCAGTACTTC. This encodes CASSPLSASGRQKNIQYF.

This clone has a handful of counts. The chain has TRBV6-6 and TRBJ1-1; D is unresolved. Trimming pared 10 bases from V and 6 bases from J, leaving 18 bases between. The CDR3 has 13 residues. Germline V gene data show CDR1 as MNHNY and CDR2 as SVGAGI (reference sequence). CDR3 DNA: TGTGCCACCTCGACCCCTGGGAAGGCTGAAGCTTTCTTT. Translation: CATSTPGKAEAFF.